One T cell receptor (beta chain) is described in this entry. As yet, its antigen is unknown. The length of the CDR3 is 15 residues. Germline V gene sequence: CDR1 LGHNA, CDR2 YNFKEQ. V lost 5 bases and J lost 6; bases outside the gene matches: 5. The entry originates in a study of cytomegalovirus exposure and HLA in healthy donors. Study findings and constraints: The authors judged a highly shared variant cluster likely a sequencing artifact. In an earlier analysis, about 87% or about 30%: the productive usage of most TCR beta V segments.

The PCR ran on 60 Vbeta and 13 Jbeta primers. This table comes from immunoSEQ multiplex PCR, and its TCRdb copy is limited to in-frame clones, with some not included. In the table there are some 70,000 clones, around 84% of which are singletons. This TCR came from a woman in her forties or fifties in good health and CMV-seronegative. The gene calls are TRBV4-2 and TRBJ2-2; TRBD2 matches 11 bases. Material: PBMCs. The DNA for the CDR3 is TGTGCCAGCAGCTCCGGTAGCGGGGGGGCCGGGGAGCTGTTTTTT. Its protein is CASSSGSGGAGELFF.